The present T cell receptor (beta chain) was sequenced within a study of blood T cell repertoires in COVID-19. TCRdb keeps only in-frame clones here, not all; method: immunoSEQ multiplex PCR. The sample carries about 76,000 clones, approximately 80% recorded once. This CDR3 has 16 residues. After removal of 3 bases from V and 2 bases from J, the junction contained 9 bases not matched to a gene. From germline, CDR1 is LNHDA and CDR2 SQIVND (reference sequence). V and J are TRBV19 and TRBJ1-1, with 7 bases matching TRBD1. This receptor was taken from a woman aged 55-69 years with acute or convalescent COVID-19. Sequenced input: peripheral blood. CDR3 region: CASSIRQGKVNTEAFF. CDR3 bases: TGTGCCAGTAGTATTCGACAGGGCAAGGTTAACACTGAAGCTTTCTTT.